This TCR beta chain appears in the sequencing data of a study of CD8 T cells in Susac syndrome (dated by TCRdb to about 2019). Describing the broader study: The study used repertoire sequencing to test whether antigen drove CD8+ T cell activation and differentiation in Susac syndrome. Clonality of the CD8+ T cell repertoire was compared between roughly 13 healthy donors, 14 Susac syndrome patients and under 16 multiple sclerosis patients. The full study reports these points: The number of individuals in the TCR sequencing and HLA analysis was recognized as being relatively small.

Counted from cysteine to phenylalanine, this CDR3 has 15 amino acids. Just CDR3 DNA is preserved here, 45 bases in frame from base 1. V lost 2 bases and J lost 1 base, and the count of bases not matched to a germline gene is 2. The germline V gene sets CDR1 to SGDLS and CDR2 to YYNGEE. Peripheral blood CD8+ and CD4+ T cells from healthy donors, Susac syndrome patients and multiple sclerosis patients were profiled using high-throughput TCR beta sequencing. Healthy donors were included as age- and sex-matched controls. Bulk CD8+ and CD4+ T cells were purified by magnetic negative isolation, while CD8+ TEMRA cells were enriched using FACS. Blood was drawn into EDTA tubes, processed within 24 hours, and PBMCs were isolated by density gradient centrifugation. PBMCs intended for TCR sequencing were frozen in liquid nitrogen and were later thawed in a 37 degrees C water bath. The sorted or isolated CD4+, CD8+ and CD8+ TEMRA cells reached a purity of at least 90%.

RNA was extracted with the RNeasy kit and about 0.5 to 1 ug was reverse transcribed using random hexamers. TCR beta CDR3 regions were amplified with the immunoSEQ multiplex PCR assay covering 54 Vbeta and 13 Jbeta segments. To correct PCR amplification bias, a synthetic template baseline was used for both primer optimization and computational correction. As for the authors' bioinformatics: Reads were annotated to V, D and J genes according to IMGT and were analyzed with immunoSEQ Analyzer, with only productive sequences retained. Clonality was calculated as one minus the Shannon entropy normalized by log2 of the number of productive unique sequences. Public and private clones were assessed among the 100 most prevalent clones of each patient and control. Clones were defined as Susac-specific when absent from the healthy and MS cohorts, from over 950 published viral clones and from other ImmuneACCESS disease sequences. TCRdb reprocessing: public reads trimmed at Q25 with fastp, clones called with MiXCR, in-frame beta chains kept. Entries that share a CDR3 protein sequence are merged under the most common genes and DNA. What appears here as the V and J calls and clone size reflects TCRdb's work, not the paper's. Here the sample has around 150,000 distinct CDR3 sequences; 94% occur a single time. Over 0.25% of the sample is taken by the ten largest.

This clonotype was detected only once. No antigen is known for it. Base qualities are missing; no much larger clone stands one base away. Support from one read is weak. The sequencing sample was made of CD8+ T cells from PBMCs. This TCR was sampled from a human donor in good health. Recombination linked TRBV9 to TRBJ2-2; TRBD2 aligns with 7 central bases. The CDR3 amino acid sequence is: CASSVGGRNTGELFF. The DNA sequence is as follows: TGTGCCAGCAGCGTGGGCGGGAGGAACACCGGGGAGCTGTTTTTT.